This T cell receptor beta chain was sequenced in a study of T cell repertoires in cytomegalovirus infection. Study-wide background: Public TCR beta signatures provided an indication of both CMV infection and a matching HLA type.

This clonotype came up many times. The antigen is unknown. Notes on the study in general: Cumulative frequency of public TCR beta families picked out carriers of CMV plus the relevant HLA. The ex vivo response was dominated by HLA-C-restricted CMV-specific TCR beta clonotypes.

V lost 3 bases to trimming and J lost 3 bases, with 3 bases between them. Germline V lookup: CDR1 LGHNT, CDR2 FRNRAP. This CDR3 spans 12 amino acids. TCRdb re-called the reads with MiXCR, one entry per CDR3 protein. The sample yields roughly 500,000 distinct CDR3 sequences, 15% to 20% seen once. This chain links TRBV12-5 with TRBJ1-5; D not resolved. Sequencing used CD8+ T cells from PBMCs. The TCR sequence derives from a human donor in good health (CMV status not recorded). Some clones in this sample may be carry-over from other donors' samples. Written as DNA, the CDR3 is TGTGCTAGTGGTTTTCACAATCAGCCCCAGCATTTT. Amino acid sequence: CASGFHNQPQHF.